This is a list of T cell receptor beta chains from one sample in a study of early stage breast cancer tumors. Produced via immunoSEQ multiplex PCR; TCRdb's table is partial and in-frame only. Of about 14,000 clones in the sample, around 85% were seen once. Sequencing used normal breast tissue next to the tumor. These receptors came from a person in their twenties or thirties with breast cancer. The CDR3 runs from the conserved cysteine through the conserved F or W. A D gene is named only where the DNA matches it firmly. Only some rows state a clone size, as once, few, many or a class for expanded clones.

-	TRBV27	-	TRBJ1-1	CASSVPDLQEANTEAFF	TGTGCCAGCAGTGTCCCTGACTTACAGGAGGCGAACACTGAAGCTTTCTTT
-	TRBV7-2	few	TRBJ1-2	CASSPTQGLDGYTF	TGTGCCAGCAGCCCGACCCAGGGGTTAGATGGCTACACCTTC
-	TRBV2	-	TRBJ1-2	CASSAGQVLSYTF	TGTGCCAGCAGCGCCGGGCAGGTTTTAAGCTACACCTTC
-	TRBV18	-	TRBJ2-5	CASSSFSATPGEETQYF	TGTGCCAGCTCCTCATTCTCCGCGACGCCGGGCGAAGAGACCCAGTACTTC
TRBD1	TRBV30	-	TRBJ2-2	CAWSEGAYGSGAGELFF	TGTGCCTGGAGTGAGGGGGCGTATGGGTCGGGCGCCGGGGAGCTGTTTTTT
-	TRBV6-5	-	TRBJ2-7	CATRRVLGEQYF	TGTGCCACTCGGCGGGTGTTGGGCGAGCAGTACTTC
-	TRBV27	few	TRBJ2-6	CASSIRGLAGANVLTF	TGTGCCAGCAGCATAAGGGGCCTAGCCGGGGCCAACGTCCTGACTTTC
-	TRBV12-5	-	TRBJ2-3	CASGLGQVSTDTQYF	TGTGCTAGTGGTTTGGGGCAGGTGAGCACAGATACGCAGTATTTT
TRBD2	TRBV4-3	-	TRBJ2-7	CASSPSGSPYEQYF	TGCGCCAGCAGCCCTAGCGGGAGCCCCTACGAGCAGTACTTC
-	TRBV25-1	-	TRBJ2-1	CASSENPYEQFF	TGTGCCAGCAGTGAAAATCCCTATGAGCAGTTCTTC
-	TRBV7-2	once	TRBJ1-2	CASSLLTASSYGYTF	TGTGCCAGCAGCTTGCTGACAGCCTCGAGCTATGGCTACACCTTC
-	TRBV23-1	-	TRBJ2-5	CASSPLANQETQYF	TGCGCCAGCAGCCCACTAGCCAACCAAGAGACCCAGTACTTC
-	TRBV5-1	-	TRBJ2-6	CASSPRHSSGANVLTF	TGCGCCAGCAGCCCAAGACATTCCTCTGGGGCCAACGTCCTGACTTTC
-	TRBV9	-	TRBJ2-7	CASSGARWDEQYF	TGTGCCAGCAGCGGGGCTAGGTGGGACGAGCAGTACTTC
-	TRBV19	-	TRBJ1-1	CASSMLGNTEAFF	TGTGCCAGTAGTATGTTGGGTAACACTGAAGCTTTCTTT
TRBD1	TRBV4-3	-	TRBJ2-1	CASSPGQGWDEQFF	TGCGCCAGCAGCCCTGGACAGGGTTGGGATGAGCAGTTCTTC
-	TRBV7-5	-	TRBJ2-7	CARSLVRTGYYEQYF	TGTGCCAGAAGCTTAGTTCGGACAGGGTATTACGAGCAGTACTTC
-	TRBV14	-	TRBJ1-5	CASSQERDQPQHF	TGTGCCAGCAGCCAAGAAAGGGATCAGCCCCAGCATTTT
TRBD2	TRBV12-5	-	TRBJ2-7	CASGPLADSSYEQYF	TGTGCTAGTGGCCCACTAGCGGACAGCTCCTACGAGCAGTACTTC
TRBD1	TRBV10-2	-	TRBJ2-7	CASSDPGTGGYEQYF	TGCGCCAGCAGTGATCCCGGGACAGGGGGCTACGAGCAGTACTTC
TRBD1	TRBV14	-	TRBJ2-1	CASSQGVGGREQFF	TGTGCCAGCAGCCAAGGAGTAGGGGGCCGCGAGCAGTTCTTC
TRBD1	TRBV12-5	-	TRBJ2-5	CASGWTGQETQYF	TGTGCTAGTGGTTGGACAGGGCAAGAGACCCAGTACTTC
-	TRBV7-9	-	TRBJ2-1	CASSPSLAGDNEQFF	TGTGCCAGCAGCCCATCCTTGGCGGGCGACAATGAGCAGTTCTTC
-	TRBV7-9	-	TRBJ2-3	CASSSPRGPTDTQYF	TGTGCCAGCAGCTCCCCCCGTGGCCCCACAGATACGCAGTATTTT
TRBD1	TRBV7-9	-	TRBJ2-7	CASSLTGVTTYEQYF	TGTGCCAGCAGCTTAACAGGGGTTACAACCTACGAGCAGTACTTC
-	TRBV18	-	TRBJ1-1	CASSPPRGTENTEAFF	TGTGCCAGCTCACCACCGAGGGGGACTGAAAACACTGAAGCTTTCTTT
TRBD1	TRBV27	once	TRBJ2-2	CASSLGQGVYTGELFF	TGTGCCAGCAGTTTGGGACAGGGGGTGTACACCGGGGAGCTGTTTTTT
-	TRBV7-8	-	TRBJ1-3	CASSLLTEAGNTIYF	TGTGCCAGCAGCCTGTTAACAGAAGCTGGAAACACCATATATTTT
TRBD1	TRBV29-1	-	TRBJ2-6	CSGTRDRGGSGANVLTF	TGCAGCGGGACCCGGGACAGGGGGGGCTCTGGGGCCAACGTCCTGACTTTC
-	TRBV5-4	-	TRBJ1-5	CASSLDGYSNQPQHF	TGTGCCAGCAGCTTGGACGGATATAGCAATCAGCCCCAGCATTTT
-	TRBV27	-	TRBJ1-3	CASTSMSSGNTIYF	TGTGCCAGCACATCCATGAGCTCTGGAAACACCATATATTTT
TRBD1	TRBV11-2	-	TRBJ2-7	CASSPDGTGAYEQYF	TGTGCCAGCAGCCCAGACGGGACAGGGGCCTACGAGCAGTACTTC
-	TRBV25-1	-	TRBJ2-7	CASSEGLF	TGTGCCAGCAGTGAAGGACTCTTC
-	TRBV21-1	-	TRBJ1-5	CASSKALMTGGGQPQHF	TGTGCCAGCAGCAAAGCGCTAATGACAGGGGGAGGTCAGCCCCAGCATTTT
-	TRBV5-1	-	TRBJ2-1	CASRLAAYGVNEQFF	TGCGCCAGCAGATTGGCCGCATATGGGGTAAATGAGCAGTTCTTC
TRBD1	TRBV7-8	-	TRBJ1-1	CASSLTGTAAFF	TGTGCCAGCAGCCTAACCGGGACAGCAGCTTTCTTT
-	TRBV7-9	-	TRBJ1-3	CASSLSGIGNTIYF	TGTGCCAGCAGCTTAAGTGGGATCGGGAACACCATATATTTT
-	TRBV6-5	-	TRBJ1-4	CASRRMATTNEKLFF	TGTGCCAGCAGACGAATGGCTACAACTAATGAAAAACTGTTTTTT
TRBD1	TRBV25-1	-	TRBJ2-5	CASSVYLGTDETQYF	TGTGCCAGCAGTGTATATTTGGGGACAGATGAGACCCAGTACTTC
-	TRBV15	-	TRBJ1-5	CATSGLSNQPQHF	TGTGCCACTTCGGGGCTTAGCAATCAGCCCCAGCATTTT
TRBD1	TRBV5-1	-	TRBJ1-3	CASSLSPPGGTGNTIYF	TGCGCCAGCAGCCTATCCCCGCCAGGGGGCACTGGAAACACCATATATTTT
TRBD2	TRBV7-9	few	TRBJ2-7	CASSLIWAGDNEQYF	TGTGCCAGCAGCCTTATTTGGGCGGGAGACAACGAGCAGTACTTC
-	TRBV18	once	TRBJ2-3	CASSGGYSTDTQYF	TGTGCCAGCTCAGGGGGATATAGCACAGATACGCAGTATTTT
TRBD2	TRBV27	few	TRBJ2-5	CASTRGTSGRWETQYF	TGTGCCAGCACCCGAGGGACTAGCGGGAGATGGGAGACCCAGTACTTC
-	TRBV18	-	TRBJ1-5	CASSLRDGRDSNQPQHF	TGTGCCAGCTCACTCCGGGACGGGCGGGATAGCAATCAGCCCCAGCATTTT
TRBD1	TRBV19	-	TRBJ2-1	CASSFHRGAYNEQFF	TGTGCCAGTAGTTTCCACAGGGGTGCCTACAATGAGCAGTTCTTC
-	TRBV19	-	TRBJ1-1	CASSTYAEAFF	TGTGCCAGTAGCACTTACGCTGAAGCTTTCTTT
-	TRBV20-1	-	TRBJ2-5	CSARWAETQYF	TGCAGTGCTAGGTGGGCAGAGACCCAGTACTTC
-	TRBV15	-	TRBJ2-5	CATSRDPGPQETQYF	TGTGCCACCAGCAGAGATCCGGGACCGCAAGAGACCCAGTACTTC
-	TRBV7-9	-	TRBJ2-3	CASTHKGPTDTQYF	TGTGCCAGCACACATAAGGGACCCACAGATACGCAGTATTTT
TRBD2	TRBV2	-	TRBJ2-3	CASSERLAEVTDTQYF	TGTGCCAGCAGTGAAAGACTAGCTGAAGTAACAGATACGCAGTATTTT
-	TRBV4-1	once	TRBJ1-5	CASSQDGTSGQPQHF	TGCGCCAGCAGCCAAGATGGAACCTCTGGGCAGCCCCAGCATTTT
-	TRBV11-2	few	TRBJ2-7	CASSLQDFYEQYF	TGTGCCAGCAGCTTACAGGACTTCTACGAGCAGTACTTC
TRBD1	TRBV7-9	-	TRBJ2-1	CASSFIRTGVNEQFF	TGTGCCAGCAGCTTTATCAGGACAGGGGTCAATGAGCAGTTCTTC
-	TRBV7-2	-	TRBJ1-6	CASSVGVGWDSPLHF	TGTGCCAGCAGCGTGGGAGTGGGTTGGGATTCACCCCTCCACTTT